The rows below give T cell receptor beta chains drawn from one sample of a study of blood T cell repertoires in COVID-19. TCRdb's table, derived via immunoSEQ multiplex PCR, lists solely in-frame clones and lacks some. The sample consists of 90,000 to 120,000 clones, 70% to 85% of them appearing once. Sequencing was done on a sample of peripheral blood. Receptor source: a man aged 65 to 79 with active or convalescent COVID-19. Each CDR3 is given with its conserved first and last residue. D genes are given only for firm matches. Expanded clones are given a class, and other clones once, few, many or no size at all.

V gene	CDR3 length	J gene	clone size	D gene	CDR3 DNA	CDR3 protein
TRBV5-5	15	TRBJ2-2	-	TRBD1	TGTGCCAGCAGCTTGGCCGGCACAGGGGCCGGGGAGCTGTTTTTT	CASSLAGTGAGELFF
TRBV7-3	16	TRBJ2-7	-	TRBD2	TGTGCCAGCAGCTTAACGGGGGTAGCGGGAGGGACCGAGCAGTACTTC	CASSLTGVAGGTEQYF
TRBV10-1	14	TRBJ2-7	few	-	TGCGCCAGCAGTGAGTCGCGGGCTGGCGGCGAGCAGTACTTC	CASSESRAGGEQYF
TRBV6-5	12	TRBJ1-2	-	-	TGTGCCAGCAGTATCCGGGACACCAGCTACACCTTC	CASSIRDTSYTF
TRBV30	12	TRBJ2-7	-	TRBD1	TGTGCCAGTAGGACAGGCCCCTACGAGCAGTACTTC	CASRTGPYEQYF
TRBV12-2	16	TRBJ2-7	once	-	TGTGCAAGTCGCTTAGCGGACGGGACAGTTGCCGACGAGCAGTACTTC	CASRLADGTVADEQYF
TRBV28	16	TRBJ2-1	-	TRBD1	TGTGCCAGCAGGACAAAGGGGGCTACACGGTACAATGAGCAGTTCTTC	CASRTKGATRYNEQFF
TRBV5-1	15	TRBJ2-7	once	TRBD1	TGCGCCAGCAGTTTGCGACCGGGACAGGGGAGAGAGCAGTACTTC	CASSLRPGQGREQYF
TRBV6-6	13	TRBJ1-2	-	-	TGTGCCAGCAGTTACGCGGACATCTATGGCTACACCTTC	CASSYADIYGYTF
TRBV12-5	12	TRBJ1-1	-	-	TGTGCTAGTGGTACCTCACAGGCAGTGGCTTTCTTT	CASGTSQAVAFF
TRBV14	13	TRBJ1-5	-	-	TGTGCCAGCAGCCAAGTCTATAGCAAGCCCCAGCATTTT	CASSQVYSKPQHF
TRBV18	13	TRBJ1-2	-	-	TGTGCCAGCTCACCAAACCGGGAGAATGGCTACACCTTC	CASSPNRENGYTF
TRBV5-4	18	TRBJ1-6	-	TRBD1	TGTGCCAGCAGCCGTAAACGAGGGGGCACTGGTTCTAATTCACCCCTCCACTTT	CASSRKRGGTGSNSPLHF
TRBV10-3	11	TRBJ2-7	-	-	TGTGCCGTGGGCCCCTCCTACGAGCAGTACTTC	CAVGPSYEQYF
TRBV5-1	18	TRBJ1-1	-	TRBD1	TGCGCCAGCAGCTTGGACGCTGGGACAGGGCCCCTTAACACTGAAGCTTTCTTT	CASSLDAGTGPLNTEAFF
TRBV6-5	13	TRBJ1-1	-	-	TGTGCCACCAGTTTTCAGGGGAACACTGAAGCTTTCTTT	CATSFQGNTEAFF
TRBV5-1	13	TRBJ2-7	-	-	TGCGCCAGCAGCTTCCGGACTGGCTACGAGCAGTACTTC	CASSFRTGYEQYF
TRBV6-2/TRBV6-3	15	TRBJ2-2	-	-	TGTGCCAGCAGCTTAGCGAATTGGTCCACCGGGGAGCTGTTTTTT	CASSLANWSTGELFF
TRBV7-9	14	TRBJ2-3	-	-	TGTGCCAGCAGCTGGGGGGTTAGCACAGATACGCAGTATTTT	CASSWGVSTDTQYF
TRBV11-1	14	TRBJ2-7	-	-	TGTGCCAGCAGCTTGAGGGGGGGTTTGGACGAGCAGTACTTC	CASSLRGGLDEQYF
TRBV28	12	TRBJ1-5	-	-	TGTGCCAGCGGATTGACTGGGCAGCCCCAGCATTTT	CASGLTGQPQHF
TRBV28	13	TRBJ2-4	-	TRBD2	TGTGCCAGCAGTTTTGCGGGAGCGAACATTCAGTACTTC	CASSFAGANIQYF
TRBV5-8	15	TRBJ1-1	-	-	TGTGCCAGCAGCTTTCACAGGGTAGGGGACACTGAAGCTTTCTTT	CASSFHRVGDTEAFF